These T cell receptor beta chains were read from a single sample in a study of blood T cell repertoires in COVID-19. Method: immunoSEQ multiplex PCR; TCRdb's copy keeps in-frame clones and lacks some. The sample shows approximately 53,000 clones, about 88% of them seen only once. Sequencing used peripheral blood. These receptors were obtained from a human donor in a cohort sampled during active COVID-19. The CDR3 runs from the conserved cysteine through the conserved F or W. Each record gives: J gene, D gene, V gene, clone size, CDR3 DNA, CDR3 protein. The D gene is left open where the match is weak. Some rows have no size entry. The others give once, few or many, or a class for an expanded clone.

>TRBJ2-5|TRBD2|TRBV27|-
TGTGCCAGCAGTCCCGGGGTCGGACTAGGCCGGGAGACCCAGTACTTC
CASSPGVGLGRETQYF
>TRBJ2-2|TRBD1|TRBV6-5|-
TGTGCCAGCAGCCGACAGGGCCCGAACACCGGGGAGCTGTTTTTT
CASSRQGPNTGELFF
>TRBJ1-1|TRBD1|TRBV3-1/TRBV3-2|-
TGTGCCAGCAGAATAGGGCCAGGGGGCACTGAAGCTTTCTTT
CASRIGPGGTEAFF
>TRBJ1-1|TRBD1|TRBV6-2/TRBV6-3|-
TGTGCCAGCAGTTTTGAGGGGGCGGGCACTGAAGCTTTCTTT
CASSFEGAGTEAFF
>TRBJ2-1|-|TRBV21-1|-
TGTGCCAGCAGCGAAAAAACCCCCAGCGGGAGGGCTACCTCCTACAATGAGCAGTTCTTC
CASSEKTPSGRATSYNEQFF
>TRBJ2-3|-|TRBV9|few
TGTGCCAGCAGCGTAGAACGGTCCACAGATACGCAGTATTTT
CASSVERSTDTQYF
>TRBJ1-3|TRBD1|TRBV3-1/TRBV3-2|-
TGTGCCAGCAGCGAGACAGGGGGAAGTGGAAACACCATATATTTT
CASSETGGSGNTIYF
>TRBJ1-2|TRBD1|TRBV11-2|-
TGTGCCAGCAGCTTACCCGGGACAGGGAAAATTGGCTACACCTTC
CASSLPGTGKIGYTF
>TRBJ2-1|TRBD1|TRBV19|-
TGTGCCAGTAACCACCAGGGGGCCCACGCCTACAATGAGCAGTTCTTC
CASNHQGAHAYNEQFF
>TRBJ1-5|-|TRBV10-2|-
TGCGCCAGCAGTGGGACAGCCAATCAGCCCCAGCATTTT
CASSGTANQPQHF
>TRBJ2-3|-|TRBV28|-
TGTGCCAGCAGCCACCAGCAGGGGGGTACAGATACGCAGTATTTT
CASSHQQGGTDTQYF
>TRBJ2-7|TRBD1|TRBV11-2|-
TGTGCCAGCAGCTTAGATCGGACAGGGAGCCACGAGCAGTACTTC
CASSLDRTGSHEQYF
>TRBJ2-1|TRBD1|TRBV11-1|-
TGTGCCAGCAGCTTGTCGCAGGGGGCGGGTGAGCAGTTCTTC
CASSLSQGAGEQFF
>TRBJ2-3|-|TRBV2|-
TGTGCCAGCAGGGCATTTGGAGATACGCAGTATTTT
CASRAFGDTQYF
>TRBJ1-1|TRBD1|TRBV9|-
TGTGCCAGCAGCGTAGAGGGACAGGGGAACACTGAAGCTTTCTTT
CASSVEGQGNTEAFF
>TRBJ1-4|-|TRBV6-6|-
TGTGCCAGCAGGACCGACAATCGTAATGAAAAACTGTTTTTT
CASRTDNRNEKLFF
>TRBJ2-6|-|TRBV19|-
TGTGCCAGTAGTATTCGGGGGGCGGCTGGGGCCAACGTCCTGACTTTC
CASSIRGAAGANVLTF
>TRBJ1-1|-|TRBV7-9|once
TGTGCCAGCAGCTCATTTAGCCGCGCTGAAGCTTTCTTT
CASSSFSRAEAFF
>TRBJ1-5|TRBD1|TRBV30|-
TGTGCCTGGGGGGGACAGGGGAACCAGCCCCAGCATTTT
CAWGGQGNQPQHF
>TRBJ2-7|TRBD2|TRBV18|few
TGTGCCAGCTCAGACCAGGGTCCAGGGAGGGACGAGCAGTACTTC
CASSDQGPGRDEQYF
>TRBJ1-5|TRBD1|TRBV5-1|-
TGCGCCAGCAGCCTCGGGACAGGGTGGGGGCCCCAGCATTTT
CASSLGTGWGPQHF
>TRBJ2-3|-|TRBV7-3|-
TGTGCCAGCAGCTCACGAGGGCCCACTAGCACAGATACGCAGTATTTT
CASSSRGPTSTDTQYF
>TRBJ2-3|TRBD1|TRBV30|-
TGTGCCCGAGAGACAGGGGGCGCGACGCAGTATTTT
CARETGGATQYF
>TRBJ1-1|TRBD1|TRBV10-1|-
TGCGCCAGCAGGGGGGACAGCATGAACACTGAAGCTTTCTTT
CASRGDSMNTEAFF
>TRBJ1-1|-|TRBV13|-
TGTGCCAGCAGCTTAGAAAGGGGCACTGAAGCTTTCTTT
CASSLERGTEAFF
>TRBJ2-3|TRBD2|TRBV30|-
TGTGCTCTTAGCGGGGGGGCAACAGATACGCAGTATTTT
CALSGGATDTQYF
>TRBJ1-5|-|TRBV6-2/TRBV6-3|medium-sized
TGTGCCAGCAGTTATCAGGGTCAACAGCCCCAGCATTTT
CASSYQGQQPQHF
>TRBJ2-2|-|TRBV7-2|-
TGTGCCAGCAGCTTCCTCGTGGGGGGGCCGGCCACCGGGGAGCTGTTTTTT
CASSFLVGGPATGELFF
>TRBJ1-2|-|TRBV30|-
TGTGCCTGGAGAAGGGGAAGGACATCCCATAACTATGGCTACACCTTC
CAWRRGRTSHNYGYTF
>TRBJ1-1|-|TRBV19|-
TGTGCCAGTAGTATAGTACCAGGGGCCACTGAAGCTTTCTTT
CASSIVPGATEAFF